These T cell receptor beta chains were read from a single sample in a study of CD8+ T cells in alopecia areata. Clones were sequenced by immunoSEQ multiplex PCR, and TCRdb holds only the in-frame ones, with some missing. Here the sample spans some 170,000 clones, about 67% being singletons. The input for sequencing was CD8+ T cells sorted from blood, taken at week 0. Every receptor here comes from a human donor with alopecia areata. Each CDR3 is given without its conserved first and last residue. Fields, in order: V gene, J gene, CDR3 protein.

>TRBV4-1|TRBJ2-7
ASSQGTSYEQY
>TRBV7-6|TRBJ1-5
ASSPRGGWDQPQH
>TRBV7-9|TRBJ1-2
ASSLAPDYGYT
>TRBV14|TRBJ1-2
ASSQSLDRGLGVYGYT
>TRBV7-9|TRBJ1-5
ASSFDRQPGQPQH
>TRBV9|TRBJ1-2
ASSVGQEVNYGYT
>TRBV25-1|TRBJ2-1
ASSYGGPNNEQF
>TRBV5-6|TRBJ2-5
ASSNILVQETQY
>TRBV9|TRBJ2-7
ASSVGQGLYEQY
>TRBV14|TRBJ2-1
ASSPRTSGVNEQF
>TRBV7-2|TRBJ2-6
AGWTARYSGANVLT
>TRBV2|TRBJ2-1
ASRPRGDEQF
>TRBV5-1|TRBJ2-7
ASSLASSGFYEQY
>TRBV7-8|TRBJ2-5
ASSLELAGGTETQY
>TRBV13|TRBJ2-7
ASSLSSGVYEQY
>TRBV30|TRBJ2-3
AWSVMEGDREDTDTQY
>TRBV29-1|TRBJ1-1
SVDKGGTEAF
>TRBV4-2|TRBJ2-5
ASSQGLMETQY
>TRBV29-1|TRBJ1-2
SVGTGEIYGYT
>TRBV21-1|TRBJ2-3
ASITQGDGTDTQY
>TRBV29-1|TRBJ1-2
SVYRGINYGYT